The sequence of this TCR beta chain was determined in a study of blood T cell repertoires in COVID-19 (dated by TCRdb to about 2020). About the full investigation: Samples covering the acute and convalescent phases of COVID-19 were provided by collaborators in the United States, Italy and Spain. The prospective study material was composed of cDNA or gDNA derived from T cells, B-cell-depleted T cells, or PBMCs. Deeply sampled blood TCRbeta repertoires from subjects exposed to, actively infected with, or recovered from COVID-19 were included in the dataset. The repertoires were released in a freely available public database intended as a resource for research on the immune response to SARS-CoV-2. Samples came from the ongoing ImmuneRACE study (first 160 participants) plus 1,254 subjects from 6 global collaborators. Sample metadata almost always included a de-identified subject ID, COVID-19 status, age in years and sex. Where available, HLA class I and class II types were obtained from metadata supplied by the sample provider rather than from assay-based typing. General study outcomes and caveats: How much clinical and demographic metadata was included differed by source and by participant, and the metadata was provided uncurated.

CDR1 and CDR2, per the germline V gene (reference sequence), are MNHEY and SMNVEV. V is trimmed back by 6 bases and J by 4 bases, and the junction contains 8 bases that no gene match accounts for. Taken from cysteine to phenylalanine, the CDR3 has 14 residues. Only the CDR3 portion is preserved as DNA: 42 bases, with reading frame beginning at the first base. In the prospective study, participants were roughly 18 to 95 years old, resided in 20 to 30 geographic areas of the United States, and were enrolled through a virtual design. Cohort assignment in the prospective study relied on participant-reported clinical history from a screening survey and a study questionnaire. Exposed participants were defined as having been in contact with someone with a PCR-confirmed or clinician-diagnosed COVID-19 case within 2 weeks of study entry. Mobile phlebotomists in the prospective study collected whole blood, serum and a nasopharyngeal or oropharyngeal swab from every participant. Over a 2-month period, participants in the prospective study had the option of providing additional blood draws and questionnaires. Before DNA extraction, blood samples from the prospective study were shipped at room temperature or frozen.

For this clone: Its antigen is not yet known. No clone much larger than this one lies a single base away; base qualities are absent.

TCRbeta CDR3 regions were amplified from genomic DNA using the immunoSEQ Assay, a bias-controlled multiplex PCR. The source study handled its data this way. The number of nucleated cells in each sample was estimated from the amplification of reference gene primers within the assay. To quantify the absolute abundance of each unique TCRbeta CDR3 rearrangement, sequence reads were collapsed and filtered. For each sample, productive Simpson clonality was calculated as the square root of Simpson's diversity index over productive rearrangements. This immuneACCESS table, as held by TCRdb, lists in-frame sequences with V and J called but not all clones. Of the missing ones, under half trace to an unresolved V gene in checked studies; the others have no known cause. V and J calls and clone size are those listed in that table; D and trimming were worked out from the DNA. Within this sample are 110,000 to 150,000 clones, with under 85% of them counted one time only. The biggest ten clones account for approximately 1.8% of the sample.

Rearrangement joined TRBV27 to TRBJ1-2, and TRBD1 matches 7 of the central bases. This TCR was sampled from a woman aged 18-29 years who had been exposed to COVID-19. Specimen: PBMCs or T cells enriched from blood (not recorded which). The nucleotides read TGTGCCAGCAGCCTAGGGGGCGCGGGCTATGGCTACACCTTC. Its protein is CASSLGGAGYGYTF.